This T cell receptor beta chain was found in a study of shared clonotypes between healthy human individuals. Study results and caveats: Memory subsets generally showed smaller estimated richness than naive subsets did.

This CDR3 region has 14 residues. Trimming left V 0 bases short and J 9 bases short, with 14 bases between. The germline V gene has CDR1 SGHAT and CDR2 FQDESV (reference sequence). Terminally differentiated effector memory CD45RA+ cells were excluded from the naive CD8 cells, which were CD45RO-negative and positively selected for CCR7. Genomic DNA (from each subset) was split evenly across several immunoSEQ plates. The DNA input per sorted-subset replicate PCR was 150 to 200 ng, corresponding to roughly 30,000 T cell genomes. Using immunoSEQ multiplex PCR, the repertoire was profiled, and TCRdb retains in-frame clones only, with some absent. The repertoire holds around 2,000,000 clones, just over 90% seen once, with 1.7% in the top ten. As concerns this clone: Its antigen is unknown.

The rearrangement joins TRBV11-1 to TRBJ2-5; D is unresolved. Material: naive CD8+ T cells from PBMCs. This TCR was recovered from a man between 18 and 29 years old in good health. Some clones in this sample may be carry-over from other donors' samples. The CDR3 region has the DNA TGTGCCAGCAGCTTAGCAGGGTCCCGAAGGCCCCAGTACTTC. Translating it yields CASSLAGSRRPQYF. The full variable domain, its missing parts supplied by reference TRBV11-1 and TRBJ2-5, is EAEVAQSPRYKITEKSQAVAFWCDPISGHATLYWYRQILGQGPELLVQFQDESVVDDSQLPKDRFSAERLKGVDSTLKIQPAELGDSAMYLCASSLAGSRRPQYFGPGTRLLVL.